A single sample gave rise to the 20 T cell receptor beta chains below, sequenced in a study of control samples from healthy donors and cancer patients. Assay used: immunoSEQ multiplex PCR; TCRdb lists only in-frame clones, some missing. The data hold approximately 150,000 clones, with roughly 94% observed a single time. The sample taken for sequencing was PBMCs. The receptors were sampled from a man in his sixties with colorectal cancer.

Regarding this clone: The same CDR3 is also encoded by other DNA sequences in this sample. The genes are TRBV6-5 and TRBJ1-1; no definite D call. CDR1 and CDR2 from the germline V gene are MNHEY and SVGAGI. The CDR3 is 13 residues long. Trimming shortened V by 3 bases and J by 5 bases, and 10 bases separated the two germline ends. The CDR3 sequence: CASSYGVGTEAFF. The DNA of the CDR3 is TGTGCCAGCAGTTATGGGGTCGGGACTGAAGCTTTCTTT.

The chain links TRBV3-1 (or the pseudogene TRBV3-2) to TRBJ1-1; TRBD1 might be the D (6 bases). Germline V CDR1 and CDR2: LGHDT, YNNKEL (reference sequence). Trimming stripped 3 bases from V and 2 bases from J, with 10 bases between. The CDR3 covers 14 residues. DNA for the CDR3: TGTGCCAGCAGCCATATACAGGGCAACACTGAAGCTTTCTTT. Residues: CASSHIQGNTEAFF.

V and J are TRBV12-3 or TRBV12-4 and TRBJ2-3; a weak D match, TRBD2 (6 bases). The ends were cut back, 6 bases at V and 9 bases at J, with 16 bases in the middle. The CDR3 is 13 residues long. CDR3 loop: CASRAGAGGTQYF. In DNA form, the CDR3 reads TGTGCCAGCAGGGCCGGGGCTGGGGGGACGCAGTATTTT.

The CDR3, as DNA: TGTGCCAGCAGCTTAGATCTAAGAGAAACCCAGTACTTC. It yields the protein CASSLDLRETQYF. V usage is TRBV11-2 and J usage is TRBJ2-5; D is unresolved. Trimming stripped 0 bases from V and 8 bases from J, with 10 bases between. The CDR3 has 13 amino acids. Germline assignment: CDR1 SGHAT and CDR2 FQNNGV.

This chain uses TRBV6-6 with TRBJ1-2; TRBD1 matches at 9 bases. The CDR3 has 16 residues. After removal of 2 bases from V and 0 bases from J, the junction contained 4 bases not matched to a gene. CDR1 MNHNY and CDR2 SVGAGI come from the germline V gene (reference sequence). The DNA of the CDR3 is TGTGCCAGCAGTTACACAGGGGGCTCGGCTAACTATGGCTACACCTTC. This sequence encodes CASSYTGGSANYGYTF.

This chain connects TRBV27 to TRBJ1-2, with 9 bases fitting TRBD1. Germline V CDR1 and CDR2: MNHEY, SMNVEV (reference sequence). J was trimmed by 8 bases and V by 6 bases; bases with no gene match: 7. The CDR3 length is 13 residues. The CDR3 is CASSGQGMRGYTF. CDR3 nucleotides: TGTGCCAGCAGCGGACAGGGGATGCGAGGCTACACCTTC.

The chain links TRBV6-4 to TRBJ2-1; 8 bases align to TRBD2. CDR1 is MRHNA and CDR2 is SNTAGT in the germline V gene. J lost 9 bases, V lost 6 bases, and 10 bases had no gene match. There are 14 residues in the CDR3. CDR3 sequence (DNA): TGTGCCAGCAGCCAGACGGGACTAGTAGGTGAGCAGTTCTTC. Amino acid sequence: CASSQTGLVGEQFF.

The CDR3: CASSQGVKNQPQHF. The DNA of the CDR3 is TGTGCCAGCAGCCAAGGGGTTAAGAATCAGCCCCAGCATTTT. The chain uses TRBV3-1 (or the pseudogene TRBV3-2) and TRBJ1-5; D is unclear. V dropped 1 base and J dropped 4 bases, with 8 bases sitting between them. The CDR3 loop spans 14 amino acids. Germline V gene lookup returns CDR1 LGHDT and CDR2 YNNKEL (reference sequence).

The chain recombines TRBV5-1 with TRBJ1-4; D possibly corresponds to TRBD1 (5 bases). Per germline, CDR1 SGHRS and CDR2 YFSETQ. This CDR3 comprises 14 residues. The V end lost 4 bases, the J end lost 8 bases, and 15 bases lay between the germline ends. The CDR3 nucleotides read TGCGCCAGCAGCGCCGGGACCCCCGAGGAAAAACTGTTTTTT. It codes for CASSAGTPEEKLFF.

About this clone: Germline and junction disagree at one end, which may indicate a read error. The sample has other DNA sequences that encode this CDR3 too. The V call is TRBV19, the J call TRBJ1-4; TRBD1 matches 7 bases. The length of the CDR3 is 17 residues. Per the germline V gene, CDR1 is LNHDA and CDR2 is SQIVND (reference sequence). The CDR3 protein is CASSIDRAGATNEKLFF. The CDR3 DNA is TGTGCCAGTAGCATAGACAGGGCAGGGGCGACTAATGAAAAACTGTTTTTT.

CDR3 residues: CASSLGQNNEKLFF. The DNA of the CDR3 is TGTGCCAGCAGTTTGGGACAGAATAATGAAAAACTGTTTTTT. The chain is built from TRBV7-9 and TRBJ1-4, with 7 bases that match TRBD1. The CDR3 totals 14 residues. The V gene end was trimmed by 6 bases and the J gene end by 4 bases; junction bases not matched to a gene: 5. Per germline, CDR1 SEHNR and CDR2 FQNEAQ (reference sequence).

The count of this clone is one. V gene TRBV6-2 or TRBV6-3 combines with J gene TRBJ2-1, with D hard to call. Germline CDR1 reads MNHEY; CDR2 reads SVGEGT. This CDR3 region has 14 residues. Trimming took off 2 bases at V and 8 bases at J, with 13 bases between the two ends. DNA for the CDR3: TGTGCCAGCAGTTACGGGCAGAATATTGATGAGCAGTTCTTC. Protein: CASSYGQNIDEQFF.

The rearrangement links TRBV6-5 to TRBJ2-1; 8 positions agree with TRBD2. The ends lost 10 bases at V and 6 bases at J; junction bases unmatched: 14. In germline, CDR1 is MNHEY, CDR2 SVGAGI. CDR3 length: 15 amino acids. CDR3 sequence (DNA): TGTGCCACCTCCCTTTCCCCCGGGGGGGGCAATGAGCAGTTCTTC. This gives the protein CATSLSPGGGNEQFF.

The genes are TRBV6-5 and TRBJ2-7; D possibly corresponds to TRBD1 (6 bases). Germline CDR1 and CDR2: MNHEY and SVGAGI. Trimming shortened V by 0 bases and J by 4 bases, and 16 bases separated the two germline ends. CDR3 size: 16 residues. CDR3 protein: CASSYSGVTGKYEQYF. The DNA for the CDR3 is TGTGCCAGCAGTTACTCGGGTGTTACAGGGAAATACGAGCAGTACTTC.

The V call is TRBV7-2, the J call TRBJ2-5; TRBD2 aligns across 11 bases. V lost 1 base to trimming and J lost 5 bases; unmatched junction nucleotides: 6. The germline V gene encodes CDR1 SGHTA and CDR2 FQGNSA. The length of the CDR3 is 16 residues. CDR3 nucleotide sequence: TGTGCCAGCAGCTTAGTTAGCGGGGGGGCCAGGGAGACCCAGTACTTC. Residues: CASSLVSGGARETQYF.

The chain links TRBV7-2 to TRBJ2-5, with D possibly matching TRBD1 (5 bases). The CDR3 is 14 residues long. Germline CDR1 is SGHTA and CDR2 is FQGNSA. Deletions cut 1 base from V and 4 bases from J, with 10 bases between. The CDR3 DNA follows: TGTGCCAGCAGCTTAGTAGGGGATAGAGAGACCCAGTACTTC. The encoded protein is CASSLVGDRETQYF.

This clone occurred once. The DNA of the CDR3 is TGTGCCAGCAGCGCCGCTCGGGCTAGCGGGGGTGAGACCCAGTACTTC. Translated, it gives CASSAARASGGETQYF. This rearrangement joins TRBV5-4 to TRBJ2-5; TRBD2 agrees at 10 bases. Germline V gives CDR1 SGHNT, CDR2 YYREEE (reference sequence). This CDR3 has 16 amino acids. V lost 4 bases, J lost 5 bases, and 11 bases stayed unmatched.

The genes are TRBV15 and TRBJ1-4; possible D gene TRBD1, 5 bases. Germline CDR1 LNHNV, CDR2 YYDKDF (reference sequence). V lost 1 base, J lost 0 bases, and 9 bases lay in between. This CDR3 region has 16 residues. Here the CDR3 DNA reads TGTGCCACCAGCAGAGCAGACAGTGCAACTAATGAAAAACTGTTTTTT. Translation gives CATSRADSATNEKLFF.

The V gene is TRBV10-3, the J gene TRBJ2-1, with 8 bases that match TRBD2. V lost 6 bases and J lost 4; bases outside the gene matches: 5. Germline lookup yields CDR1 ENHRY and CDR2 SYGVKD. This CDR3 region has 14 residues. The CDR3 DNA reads TGTGCCATCAGAATAGCGGGGATATACAATGAGCAGTTCTTC. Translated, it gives CAIRIAGIYNEQFF.

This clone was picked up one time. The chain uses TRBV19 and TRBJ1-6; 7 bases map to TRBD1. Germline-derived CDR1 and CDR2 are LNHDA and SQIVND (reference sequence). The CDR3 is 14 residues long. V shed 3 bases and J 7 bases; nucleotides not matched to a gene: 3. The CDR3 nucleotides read TGTGCCAGTAGTATGGGACAGTCCAATTCACCCCTCCACTTT. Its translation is CASSMGQSNSPLHF. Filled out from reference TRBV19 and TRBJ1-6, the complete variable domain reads DGGITQSPKYLFRKEGQNVTLSCEQNLNHDAMYWYRQDPGQGLRLIYYSQIVNDFQKGDIAEGYSVSREKKESFPLTVTSAQKNPTAFYLCASSMGQSNSPLHFGNGTRLTVT.